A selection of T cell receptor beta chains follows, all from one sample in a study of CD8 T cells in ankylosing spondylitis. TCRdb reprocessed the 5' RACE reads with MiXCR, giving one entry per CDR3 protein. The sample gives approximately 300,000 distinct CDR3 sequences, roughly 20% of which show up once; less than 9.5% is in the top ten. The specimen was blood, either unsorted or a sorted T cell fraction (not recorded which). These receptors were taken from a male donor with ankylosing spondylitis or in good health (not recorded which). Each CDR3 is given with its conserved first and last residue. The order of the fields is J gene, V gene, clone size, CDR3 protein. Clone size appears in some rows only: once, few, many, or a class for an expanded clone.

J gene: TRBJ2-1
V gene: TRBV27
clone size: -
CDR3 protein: CASSLLTGRNEQFF

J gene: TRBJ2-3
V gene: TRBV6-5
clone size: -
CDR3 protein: CASSFTGTTITDTQYF

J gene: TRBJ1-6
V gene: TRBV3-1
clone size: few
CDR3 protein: CASSQDIGVSPLHF

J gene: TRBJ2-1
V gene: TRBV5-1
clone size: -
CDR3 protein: CASSPGLASRYNEQFF

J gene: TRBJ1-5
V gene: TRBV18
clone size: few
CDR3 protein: CASSEGALGNQPQHF

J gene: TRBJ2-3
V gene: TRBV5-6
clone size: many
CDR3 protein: CASSLKGVDTQYF

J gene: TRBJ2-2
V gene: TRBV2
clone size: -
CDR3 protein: CASSETHTGELFF

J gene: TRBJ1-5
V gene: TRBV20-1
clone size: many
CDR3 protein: CSARGSASNQPQHF

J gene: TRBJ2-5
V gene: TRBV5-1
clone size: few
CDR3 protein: CASSNRGIQETQYF

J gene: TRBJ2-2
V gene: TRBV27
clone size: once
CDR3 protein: CASRGGQGVNTGELFF

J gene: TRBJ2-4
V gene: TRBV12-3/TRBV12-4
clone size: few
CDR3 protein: CASSLLGQGNIQYF

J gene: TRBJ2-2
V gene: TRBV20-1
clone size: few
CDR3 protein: CSANGLAANTGELFF

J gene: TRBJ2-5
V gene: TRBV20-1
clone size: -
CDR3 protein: CSAGQVQETQYF

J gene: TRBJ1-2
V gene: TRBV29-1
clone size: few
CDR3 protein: CSVEGVGAYGYTF

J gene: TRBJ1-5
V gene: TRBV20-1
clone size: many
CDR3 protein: CSAAPRRGNQPQHF

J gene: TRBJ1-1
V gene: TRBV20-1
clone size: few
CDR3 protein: CSAALGNSNTEAFF

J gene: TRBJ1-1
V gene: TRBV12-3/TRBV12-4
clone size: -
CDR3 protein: CASSRRSGGNTEAFF

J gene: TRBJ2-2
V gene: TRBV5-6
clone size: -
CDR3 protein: CASSLDRTVTGELFF

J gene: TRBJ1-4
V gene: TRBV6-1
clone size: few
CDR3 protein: CASTQDRWLTNEKLFF

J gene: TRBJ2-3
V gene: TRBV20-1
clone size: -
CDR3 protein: CSASYHGTSNADTQYF

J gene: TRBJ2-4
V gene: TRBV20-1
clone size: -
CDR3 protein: CSASTSSTGGLGIQYF

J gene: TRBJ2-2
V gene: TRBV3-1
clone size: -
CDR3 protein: CASSQSGELFF

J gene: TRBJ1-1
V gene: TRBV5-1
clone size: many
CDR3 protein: CASSLRVSGEITEAFF

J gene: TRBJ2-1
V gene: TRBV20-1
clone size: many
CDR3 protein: CSAMGLASYNEQFF

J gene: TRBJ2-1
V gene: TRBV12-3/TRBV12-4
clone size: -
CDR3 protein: CASSFGAGEGPYNEQFF

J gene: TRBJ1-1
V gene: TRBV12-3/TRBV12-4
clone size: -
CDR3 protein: CASSLGGGITEAFF

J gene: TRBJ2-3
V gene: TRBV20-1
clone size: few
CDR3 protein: CSATTSGNTDTQYF

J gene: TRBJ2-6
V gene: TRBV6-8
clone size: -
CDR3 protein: CASTPGGARTGANVLTF

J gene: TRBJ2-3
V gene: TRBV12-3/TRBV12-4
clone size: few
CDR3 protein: CASSFISRTQYF

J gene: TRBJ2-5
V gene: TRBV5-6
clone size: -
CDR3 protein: CASSSRQGARETQYF

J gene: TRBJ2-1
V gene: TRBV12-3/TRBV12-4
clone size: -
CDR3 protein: CASSLVETSGRADEQFF

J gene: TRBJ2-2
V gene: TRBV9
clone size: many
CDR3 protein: CASSTKTGVNTGELFF

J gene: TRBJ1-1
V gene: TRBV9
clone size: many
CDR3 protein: CASALTPQVAEAFF

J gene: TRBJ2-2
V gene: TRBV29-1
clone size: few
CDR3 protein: CSVGPRGPGTGELFF

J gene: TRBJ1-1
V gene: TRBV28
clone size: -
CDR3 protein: CASSFLDREGTEAFF

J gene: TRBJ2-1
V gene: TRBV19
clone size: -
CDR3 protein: CASSISINNEQFF

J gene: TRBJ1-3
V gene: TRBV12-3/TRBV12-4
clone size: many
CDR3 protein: CASSFQGRTGNTIYF

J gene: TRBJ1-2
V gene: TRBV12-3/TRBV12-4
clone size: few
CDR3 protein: CASSSRDRDAGYGYTF

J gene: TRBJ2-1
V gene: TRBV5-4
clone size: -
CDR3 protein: CASCEGIETNEQFF

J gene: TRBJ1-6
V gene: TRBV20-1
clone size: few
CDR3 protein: CSAARTGDSPLHF

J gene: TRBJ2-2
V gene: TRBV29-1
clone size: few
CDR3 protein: CSVVRQGNTGELFF

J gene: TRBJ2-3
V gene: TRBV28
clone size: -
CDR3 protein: CASSLQSLGDTQYF

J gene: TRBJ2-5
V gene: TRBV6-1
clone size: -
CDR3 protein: CTSTTTLYQETQYF

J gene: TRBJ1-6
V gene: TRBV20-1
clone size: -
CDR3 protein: CSASYRTRDSPLHF

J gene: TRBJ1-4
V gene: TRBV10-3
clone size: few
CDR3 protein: CAISDVDGSPNEKLFF

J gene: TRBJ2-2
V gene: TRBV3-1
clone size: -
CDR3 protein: CASSQGGGTGELFF

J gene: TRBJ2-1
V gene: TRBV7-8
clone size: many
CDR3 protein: CASSLAGAYNEQFF

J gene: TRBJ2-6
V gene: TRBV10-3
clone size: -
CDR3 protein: CAINGEQDRANVLTF

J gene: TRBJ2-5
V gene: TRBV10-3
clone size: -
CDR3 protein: CAISVKGQETQYF

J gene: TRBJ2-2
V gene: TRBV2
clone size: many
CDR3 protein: CASNPLNSGELFF

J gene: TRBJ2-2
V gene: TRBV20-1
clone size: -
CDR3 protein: CSARERQGRGGELFF